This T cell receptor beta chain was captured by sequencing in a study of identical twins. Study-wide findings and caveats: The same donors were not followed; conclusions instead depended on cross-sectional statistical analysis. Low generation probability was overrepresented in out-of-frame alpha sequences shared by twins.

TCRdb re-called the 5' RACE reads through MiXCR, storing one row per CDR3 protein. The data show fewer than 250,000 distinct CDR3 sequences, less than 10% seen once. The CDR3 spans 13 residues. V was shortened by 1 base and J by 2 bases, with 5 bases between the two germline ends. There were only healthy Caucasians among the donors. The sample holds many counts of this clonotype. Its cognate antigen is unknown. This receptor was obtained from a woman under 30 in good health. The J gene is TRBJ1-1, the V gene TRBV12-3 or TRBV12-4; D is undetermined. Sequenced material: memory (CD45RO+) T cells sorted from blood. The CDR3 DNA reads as TGTGCCAGCAGTTTAGGTCCCAACACTGAAGCTTTCTTT. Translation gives CASSLGPNTEAFF.